A selection of T cell receptor beta chains follows, all from one sample in a study of PD-1 blockade in classical Hodgkin lymphoma. Generated by immunoSEQ multiplex PCR, the TCRdb table keeps only in-frame clones and is missing some. This sample has around 26,000 clones; 65% to 90% occur once, and the top ten carry around a fifth. The sequences come from peripheral blood mononuclear cells (PBMCs), collected before the second cycle of nivolumab. The receptors shown here come from a human donor with classical Hodgkin lymphoma. The CDR3 runs from the conserved cysteine through the conserved F or W.

TRBJ2-3 TRBV25-1 CASNPSFQEDTQYF
TRBJ2-7 TRBV15 CATSRDFVSGDDEQYF
TRBJ1-1 TRBV27 CASSSWQGSTEAFF
TRBJ2-3 TRBV19 CASSISGTSGLTQYF
TRBJ2-5 TRBV4-1 CASSPKGTSGRWETQYF
TRBJ1-1 TRBV5-4 CASSSGQVRGAFF
TRBJ1-1 TRBV5-8 CASSFQEAFF
TRBJ2-3 TRBV7-2 CASNPSGSSDTQYF
TRBJ2-1 TRBV18 CASLLAGGPMNEQFF
TRBJ1-1 TRBV7-8 CASSLQDSLGTEAFF
TRBJ2-3 TRBV7-9 CASSSSGTTDTQYF
- TRBV27 CASSLWGQGNEQYF
TRBJ2-7 TRBV28 CASRGTPPLRF
TRBJ1-1 TRBV4-1 CASSQARDRGREFFF
TRBJ2-5 TRBV11-2 CASSLELSGSRGKTQYF
TRBJ2-1 TRBV12-5 CASGSGRSSYNEQFF
TRBJ2-2 TRBV30 CAWSGLAGDLDTGELFF
TRBJ1-1 TRBV5-1 CASSLDPNTEAFF
TRBJ1-2 TRBV4-1 CASSQEGTGFLPPVTF
TRBJ2-3 TRBV7-6 CASSLVADTDTQYF
TRBJ2-1 TRBV7-7 CASSLNAANEQFF
TRBJ1-3 TRBV7-6 CASSLARDSSGNTIYF
TRBJ2-3 TRBV5-1 CASSRETSTDTQYF
TRBJ2-2 TRBV5-1 CASSLERIPGELFF
TRBJ1-4 TRBV19 CASSIVDRRGATNEKLFF
TRBJ1-2 TRBV19 CASSMRQGGHNYGYTF